The subject of this entry is one TCR beta chain. Its antigen is not identified. Deletions cut 6 bases from V and 2 bases from J, with 4 bases between. CDR3 length equals 11 residues. The data are from a study of T cell responses to AZD1222 COVID-19 vaccine. Findings and limits, study-wide: Sampling captured repertoires only after the peak T cell response.

Sequenced by immunoSEQ multiplex PCR; TCRdb stores in-frame clones only, minus some. The repertoire holds some 200,000 clones, with about 93% as singletons. This receptor was obtained from an adult who received the AZD1222 COVID-19 vaccine. The sequencing used peripheral blood, collected 28 days after the second AZD1222 dose. V usage is TRBV12-3 or TRBV12-4 and J usage is TRBJ2-5; D is ambiguous. CDR3 residues: CASRQQETQYF. The DNA for the CDR3 is TGTGCCAGCAGGCAACAAGAGACCCAGTACTTC.